What follows are 23 T cell receptor beta chains derived from one specimen sequenced in a study of CD4 T cells in relation to SARS-CoV-2 and coronaviruses. Unexposed donor CD4+ T cells date from 2011-2018, before the COVID-19 pandemic. Assay: immunoSEQ multiplex PCR; the TCRdb copy retains only in-frame clones and omits some. This sample has approximately 70,000 clones, with 85% to 95% found just once. The sequenced material came from naive CD4+ T cells from PBMCs. Documented subset: naive CD4+ T cells isolated by negative enrichment. The receptors were gathered from a human donor in good health.

A single count supports this clone. V gene TRBV7-2 combines with J gene TRBJ1-2; possibly TRBD1 for D (6 bases). The CDR3 has 13 residues. The ends were cut back, 5 bases at V and 7 bases at J, with 14 bases in the middle. Germline assignment: CDR1 SGHTA and CDR2 FQGNSA. The CDR3 DNA sequence: TGTGCCAGCAGCCCAAGGGGGGGTTTTGGCTACACCTTC. This sequence encodes CASSPRGGFGYTF.

Only one count was recorded for this clone. J is TRBJ2-3 and V is TRBV28; 16 bases agree with TRBD2. V lost 5 bases and J lost 5; bases outside the gene matches: 7. Germline V gene data show CDR1 as MDHEN and CDR2 as SYDVKM. The CDR3 consists of 17 residues. CDR3 amino acids: CASSGSGLAGGVDTQYF. The CDR3 coding sequence is TGTGCCAGCAGTGGATCGGGACTAGCGGGAGGGGTAGATACGCAGTATTTT.

The chain is built from TRBV28 and TRBJ1-3; 10 bases match TRBD1. CDR1 is MDHEN, CDR2 SYDVKM, per germline. The ends lost 5 bases at V and 4 bases at J; junction bases unmatched: 8. CDR3 size: 16 residues. The CDR3 nucleotides are TGTGCCAGCAGTATATACGACAGGGGGCTAGGAAACACCATATATTTT. Translated, it gives CASSIYDRGLGNTIYF.

J is TRBJ2-1 and V is TRBV6-1; no clear D. V lost 2 bases to trimming and J lost 5 bases, with 10 bases between them. The germline V gene encodes CDR1 MNHNS and CDR2 SASEGT. The CDR3 is 14 residues long. CDR3 DNA sequence: TGTGCCAGCAGTGAAATAGGCAGAGACAATGAGCAGTTCTTC. The encoded protein is CASSEIGRDNEQFF.

A few counts support this clone. The chain has TRBV20-1 and TRBJ2-1, with D perhaps matching TRBD1 (5 bases). CDR1 is DFQATT, CDR2 SNEGSKA, per germline (reference sequence). Trimming took 4 bases from V and 3 from J, leaving 13 bases between them. The CDR3 is 14 residues long. The CDR3 reads CSAIDRFLYNEQFF. The DNA for the CDR3 is TGCAGTGCTATTGACAGATTCCTCTACAATGAGCAGTTCTTC.

The gene calls are TRBV5-1 and TRBJ2-4; 10 bases align to TRBD2. The junction had 9 bases not matched to a gene; V was cut back by 4 bases and J by 5 bases. The CDR3 totals 16 residues. Germline V gene sequence: CDR1 SGHRS, CDR2 YFSETQ. CDR3 in DNA: TGCGCCAGCAGCCCAGGGACTAGCGTTGGAGAAAACATTCAGTACTTC. Its translation is CASSPGTSVGENIQYF.

The sample holds one count of this clone. V is TRBV6-4 and J is TRBJ2-3; 8 bases fit TRBD2. V shed 0 bases, J shed 6 bases, and the junction held 5 bases outside the gene matches. The CDR3 totals 15 residues. The germline CDR1 and CDR2 sequences are MRHNA and SNTAGT. For the CDR3, the DNA is TGTGCCAGCAGTGACTCAAGTAGCGGGAAGGATACGCAGTATTTT. It specifies CASSDSSSGKDTQYF.

The rearrangement uses TRBV2 and TRBJ1-2, with a tentative D call TRBD1 (6 bases). Germline V gene lookup returns CDR1 SNHLY and CDR2 FYNNEI. The CDR3 is 14 residues long. V lost 1 base and J 1 base, leaving 7 bases between the germline ends. This CDR3 is CASSEGRGNYGYTF. The CDR3 DNA follows: TGTGCCAGCAGTGAAGGCAGGGGTAACTATGGCTACACCTTC.

The rearrangement links TRBV10-3 to TRBJ2-1; 10 positions match TRBD2. The CDR3 consists of 15 residues. CDR1 is ENHRY, CDR2 SYGVKD, per germline. The V and J ends lost 7 bases and 0 bases, in that order; junction bases with no gene match: 3. The CDR3 sequence is CAINPSGSSYNEQFF. As DNA, the CDR3 is TGTGCCATCAACCCTAGCGGGAGCTCCTACAATGAGCAGTTCTTC.

V usage is TRBV5-6 and J usage is TRBJ1-4; 10 bases match TRBD1. The germline CDR1 and CDR2 sequences are SGHDT and YYEEEE. V was clipped by 4 bases and J by 4 bases; unmatched bases: 7. The CDR3 is made up of 16 amino acids. CDR3 nucleotide sequence: TGTGCCAGCAGCGTACGGGGGACAGGGGATAATGAAAAACTGTTTTTT. Amino acid sequence: CASSVRGTGDNEKLFF.

CDR3 bases: TGTGCCAGCACCCGTTCCGCCTACCGAGCGAGGCGGACAGACAAGACGGAGCTGTTTTTT. Amino acid sequence: CASTRSAYRARRTDKTELFF. The chain uses TRBV7-9 and TRBJ2-2; D perhaps matches TRBD1 (6 bases). From germline, CDR1 is SEHNR and CDR2 FQNEAQ (reference sequence). Trimming removed 7 bases at V and 10 bases at J, with 37 bases between. This CDR3 spans 20 amino acids.

The genes are TRBV9 and TRBJ2-7, with 9 bases identical to TRBD2. This CDR3 has 15 residues. With V trimmed by 0 bases and J by 1 base, 2 bases remained unmatched. The germline gives CDR1 SGDLS, CDR2 YYNGEE. CDR3 sequence (DNA): TGTGCCAGCAGCGTAGGACTAGCGGAGTCCTACGAGCAGTACTTC. It yields the protein CASSVGLAESYEQYF.

This chain joins TRBV5-4 and TRBJ1-4; D uncertain. V gave up 5 bases and J gave up 6 bases, with 14 bases separating them. CDR3 length: 14 amino acids. Germline V CDR1 and CDR2: SGHNT, YYREEE (reference sequence). The CDR3 sequence is CASSTQTADEKLFF. In nucleotides, the CDR3 is TGTGCCAGCAGTACTCAAACGGCGGATGAAAAACTGTTTTTT. The full variable domain, rest sourced from reference TRBV5-4 and TRBJ1-4, is ETGVTQSPTHLIKTRGQQVTLRCSSQSGHNTVSWYQQALGQGPQFIFQYYREEENGRGNFPPRFSGLQFPNYSSELNVNALELDDSALYLCASSTQTADEKLFFGSGTQLSVL.

This chain links TRBV4-3 with TRBJ2-3; a possible D gene is TRBD2 (5 bases). The CDR3 has 14 amino acids. Trimming left V 0 bases short and J 3 bases short, with 7 bases between. Germline assignment: CDR1 LGHNA and CDR2 YSLEER. CDR3 coding DNA: TGCGCCAGCAGCCAAGATTGGGAGACAGATACGCAGTATTTT. It codes for CASSQDWETDTQYF.

The chain links TRBV19 to TRBJ1-4, with a possible D match to TRBD1 (6 bases). Germline lookup yields CDR1 LNHDA and CDR2 SQIVND (reference sequence). V dropped 10 bases and J dropped 2 bases, with 14 bases sitting between them. The CDR3 covers 14 residues. CDR3 DNA: TGTGCCACGAGAGAGGGGGGGACTAATGAAAAACTGTTTTTT. Translation: CATREGGTNEKLFF.

The chain links TRBV6-5 to TRBJ1-3; D is perhaps TRBD1 (6 bases). The length of the CDR3 is 14 residues. The V end was cut by 7 bases, the J end by 0 bases, with 10 bases between. Germline values: CDR1 MNHEY, CDR2 SVGAGI. CDR3 protein: CASTGAGSGNTIYF. DNA of the CDR3: TGTGCCAGCACAGGGGCCGGCTCTGGAAACACCATATATTTT.

This rearrangement joins TRBV30 to TRBJ2-1; D uncertain. The V end was cut by 7 bases, the J end by 0 bases, with 10 bases between. Germline CDR1 GTSNPN, CDR2 SVGIG (reference sequence). The CDR3 totals 13 residues. The CDR3 protein is CAFQLSSYNEQFF. The CDR3 bases are TGTGCCTTTCAATTAAGCTCCTACAATGAGCAGTTCTTC.

The chain couples TRBV10-3 to TRBJ1-6; 10 nucleotides match TRBD1. V trimming: 7 bases; J trimming: 8 bases; junction bases outside the gene matches: 11. Germline CDR1 reads ENHRY; CDR2 reads SYGVKD. The CDR3 loop spans 16 amino acids. CDR3 amino acids: CAINKSRDRGYSPLHF. The DNA for the CDR3 is TGTGCCATCAACAAGAGCAGGGACAGGGGATATTCACCCCTCCACTTT.

In DNA, the CDR3 is TGTGCCAGCAGCTTCATGGGGGCGACAGGGATCGCCTACGAGCAGTACTTC. Protein product: CASSFMGATGIAYEQYF. The V gene is TRBV5-6, the J gene TRBJ2-7; 7 nucleotides agree with TRBD1. Germline V gene data show CDR1 as SGHDT and CDR2 as YYEEEE. The CDR3 spans 17 residues. The trim removed 2 bases at V and 2 bases at J, leaving 13 bases unmatched.

The rearrangement uses TRBV2 and TRBJ2-5; TRBD1 or TRBD2 may be the D gene (5 bases each). CDR3 length equals 14 residues. The V gene's germline CDR1 is SNHLY and CDR2 FYNNEI. Trimming took 7 bases from V and 4 from J, leaving 16 bases between them. The chain's CDR3 is CASNELGDAETQYF. Here the CDR3 DNA reads TGTGCCAGCAACGAGCTAGGGGACGCAGAGACCCAGTACTTC.

The chain has TRBV6-5 and TRBJ1-3; perhaps TRBD1 as D (5 bases). The CDR3 extends over 14 amino acids. The germline gives CDR1 MNHEY, CDR2 SVGAGI. Trimming cost V 6 bases and J 2 bases, with 11 bases left between them. DNA for the CDR3: TGTGCCAGCAGCCTTGGGGGGACTGGAAACACCATATATTTT. Residues: CASSLGGTGNTIYF.

J is TRBJ2-7 and V is TRBV5-1, with 7 bases matching TRBD2. The CDR3 totals 14 residues. Germline trimming cut 2 bases from V and 3 bases from J; bases unmatched to any gene: 5. Germline CDR1 reads SGHRS; CDR2 reads YFSETQ. The CDR3 DNA is TGCGCCAGCAGCTTAGGGAGGGTGGTCTACGAGCAGTACTTC. It codes for CASSLGRVVYEQYF. The full variable domain, rest sourced from reference TRBV5-1 and TRBJ2-7, is KAGVTQTPRYLIKTRGQQVTLSCSPISGHRSVSWYQQTPGQGLQFLFEYFSETQRNKGNFPGRFSGRQFSNSRSEMNVSTLELGDSALYLCASSLGRVVYEQYFGPGTRLTVT.

The V and J genes are TRBV5-6 and TRBJ2-5, with 7 bases fitting TRBD1. The CDR3 loop spans 15 amino acids. Germline CDR1 SGHDT, CDR2 YYEEEE. With 3 bases clipped from V and 5 bases from J, the junction kept 10 bases outside the gene matches. In DNA, the CDR3 is TGTGCCAGCAGCTCACCGGGACAGCTTTTTGAGACCCAGTACTTC. Translating gives CASSSPGQLFETQYF. The variable domain in full, completed from reference TRBV5-6 and TRBJ2-5, reads DAGVTQSPTHLIKTRGQQVTLRCSPKSGHDTVSWYQQALGQGPQFIFQYYEEEERQRGNFPDRFSGHQFPNYSSELNVNALLLGDSALYLCASSSPGQLFETQYFGPGTRLLVL.